Included here is one T cell receptor beta chain sequence, with context. This sample stems from a study of blood T cell repertoires in COVID-19. Study details: Donors in the United States, Italy and Spain gave samples during acute or convalescent COVID-19. Sources were T cells, B-cell-depleted T cells, or PBMCs; the material itself was cDNA or gDNA.

Under the authors' procedure: The assay estimated nucleated cells by amplifying reference gene primers. Sequencing was performed with immunoSEQ multiplex PCR; in TCRdb, only in-frame clones are kept and a portion is missing. The DNA gave D and trimming, while V, J and clone size come from that table. The sample lists about 120,000 clones, about 88% occurring once. Seattle patients were enrolled during active infection and followed longitudinally. Trimming at V came to 11 bases and at J to 7 bases, leaving 12 bases not matched to a gene. Germline V gene lookup returns CDR1 LNHDA and CDR2 SQIVND (reference sequence). The CDR3 is made up of 14 amino acids.

This chain joins TRBV19 and TRBJ1-4; the match to TRBD1 covers 8 bases. The receptor comes from a man in his sixties with COVID-19, enrolled during active disease. The specimen sequenced was peripheral blood. DNA of the CDR3: TGTGCCTCTCGGCAGGGGGCAGTTGGTGAAAAACTGTTTTTT. It specifies CASRQGAVGEKLFF.